A selection of T cell receptor beta chains follows, all from one sample in a study of blood T cells in healthy people across ages. TCRdb re-derived calls from the 5' RACE reads in MiXCR, one entry per CDR3 protein. The sample gives 1.4 million to 1.5 million distinct CDR3 sequences, 42% of which show up once; less than 8% is in the top ten. The sample taken for sequencing was blood. The receptors derive from a woman younger than 30 in good health. Each CDR3 is given with its conserved first and last residue. The order of the fields is CDR3 DNA, CDR3 protein, D gene, J gene, V gene, clone size. The D gene is left open where the match is weak. Not every row has a clone size; where given, it reads once, few, many or a size class.

cdr3_nt: TGTGCCAGCAGTGAAGAGGAGGGGGGAAGGGGTCAGGAGCAGTTCTTC
cdr3_aa: CASSEEEGGRGQEQFF
d_call: .
j_call: TRBJ2-1
v_call: TRBV6-4
clone_size: many

cdr3_nt: TGCGCCAGCAGTTATAGCGGGGGGGCCGTTCGCAACGAGCAGTACTTC
cdr3_aa: CASSYSGGAVRNEQYF
d_call: TRBD2
j_call: TRBJ2-7
v_call: TRBV5-1
clone_size: .

cdr3_nt: TGCGCCAGCAGCTCAGCGGGACAGGGTTTCTTTGATACGCAGTATTTT
cdr3_aa: CASSSAGQGFFDTQYF
d_call: TRBD1
j_call: TRBJ2-3
v_call: TRBV5-1
clone_size: few

cdr3_nt: TGTGCCACCAGCTTTGGTAGTGAGCAGTACTTC
cdr3_aa: CATSFGSEQYF
d_call: .
j_call: TRBJ2-5
v_call: TRBV15
clone_size: .

cdr3_nt: TGTGCCAGCAGTTCAACCCGCAGGGGGGCCGGGAACGAGCAGTACTTC
cdr3_aa: CASSSTRRGAGNEQYF
d_call: .
j_call: TRBJ2-7
v_call: TRBV28
clone_size: .

cdr3_nt: TGTGCCAGCAGCTTAGTAGGAGGCCTCTCCGAGCAGTACTTC
cdr3_aa: CASSLVGGLSEQYF
d_call: .
j_call: TRBJ2-7
v_call: TRBV7-8
clone_size: few

cdr3_nt: TGCGCCAGCAGCTCCTCGACTAGCGGCTACGAGCAGTACTTC
cdr3_aa: CASSSSTSGYEQYF
d_call: TRBD2
j_call: TRBJ2-7
v_call: TRBV5-1
clone_size: few

cdr3_nt: TGTGCCAGCGGGGATCGCCCCTACGAGCAGTACTTC
cdr3_aa: CASGDRPYEQYF
d_call: .
j_call: TRBJ2-7
v_call: TRBV6-5
clone_size: few

cdr3_nt: TGTGCCATCAGCGAGGGACTAGCGGAGGGGGTAGCCAAAAACATTCAGTACTTC
cdr3_aa: CAISEGLAEGVAKNIQYF
d_call: TRBD2
j_call: TRBJ2-4
v_call: TRBV10-3
clone_size: many

cdr3_nt: TGTGCCAGCAGCTTAGAGAGGGGTGAGCAGTTCTTC
cdr3_aa: CASSLERGEQFF
d_call: .
j_call: TRBJ2-1
v_call: TRBV5-1
clone_size: .

cdr3_nt: TGTGCCTGGGACAGGGGCTACGGCTACACCTTC
cdr3_aa: CAWDRGYGYTF
d_call: TRBD1
j_call: TRBJ1-2
v_call: TRBV30
clone_size: .

cdr3_nt: TGTGCCAGCAGCTTAGTACTAGCGCCAAGCTCCTACAATGAGCAGTTCTTC
cdr3_aa: CASSLVLAPSSYNEQFF
d_call: TRBD2
j_call: TRBJ2-1
v_call: TRBV7-9
clone_size: .

cdr3_nt: TGTGCCACCAGCAGGGAACTAGCGGGCTACAATGAGCAGTTCTTC
cdr3_aa: CATSRELAGYNEQFF
d_call: TRBD2
j_call: TRBJ2-1
v_call: TRBV15
clone_size: .

cdr3_nt: TGCAGTGCTAGCGAAGACAGGAGCTATGGCTACACCTTC
cdr3_aa: CSASEDRSYGYTF
d_call: .
j_call: TRBJ1-2
v_call: TRBV20-1
clone_size: few

cdr3_nt: TGCGCCAGCAGCCGAGGCAGGGGAATCTACGAGCAGTACTTC
cdr3_aa: CASSRGRGIYEQYF
d_call: .
j_call: TRBJ2-7
v_call: TRBV4-1
clone_size: .

cdr3_nt: TGTGCCAGCAGTGGCAGGGGAGGTTGGTACAATGAGCAGTTCTTC
cdr3_aa: CASSGRGGWYNEQFF
d_call: .
j_call: TRBJ2-1
v_call: TRBV28
clone_size: few

cdr3_nt: TGTGCCAGTAGTGCCAGACAGGGGCGCGATGAGCAGTTCTTC
cdr3_aa: CASSARQGRDEQFF
d_call: TRBD1
j_call: TRBJ2-1
v_call: TRBV12-3/TRBV12-4
clone_size: .

cdr3_nt: TGTGCCAGCAGCGTAGAACTGGGCCGGGATGGCTACACCTTC
cdr3_aa: CASSVELGRDGYTF
d_call: .
j_call: TRBJ1-2
v_call: TRBV9
clone_size: .

cdr3_nt: TGTGCCAGCACTATCCCAACTAGCGGGGCCTACAATGAGCAGTTCTTC
cdr3_aa: CASTIPTSGAYNEQFF
d_call: TRBD2
j_call: TRBJ2-1
v_call: TRBV5-6
clone_size: few

cdr3_nt: TGTGCCAGCAGCTTAGCTACGTTAGCTGAAGCTTTCTTT
cdr3_aa: CASSLATLAEAFF
d_call: .
j_call: TRBJ1-1
v_call: TRBV7-9
clone_size: .

cdr3_nt: TGCAGTGCGACTAGCGGCCCCACAGATACGCAGTATTTT
cdr3_aa: CSATSGPTDTQYF
d_call: TRBD2
j_call: TRBJ2-3
v_call: TRBV20-1
clone_size: few

cdr3_nt: TGTACCAGCAGCCAACCCACCGGGGAGCTGTTTTTT
cdr3_aa: CTSSQPTGELFF
d_call: .
j_call: TRBJ2-2
v_call: TRBV4-2
clone_size: .

cdr3_nt: TGTGCCAGCAGCTTTCGAAGGGATAGAGCCTACGAGCAGTACTTC
cdr3_aa: CASSFRRDRAYEQYF
d_call: .
j_call: TRBJ2-7
v_call: TRBV7-2
clone_size: .

cdr3_nt: TGTGCCTGGAGTCAGGGAGGGAACTATGGCTACACCTTC
cdr3_aa: CAWSQGGNYGYTF
d_call: .
j_call: TRBJ1-2
v_call: TRBV30
clone_size: .